This T cell receptor beta chain was obtained from a study of Ad26.COV2.S vaccination and SARS-CoV-2 variants (dated by TCRdb to about 2021). A note on the overall study: Donors in the vaccine arm were drawn from COV1001, a phase I-IIa trial of Ad26.COV2.S in healthy adults that was multicentre, randomized, double-blind and placebo-controlled. A total of 32 samples were included in the TCR-sequenced set, comprising about 20 Ad26.COV2.S vaccine recipients, 5 placebo recipients and 8 SARS-CoV-2 convalescent individuals. Participants in the trial were split at random into five groups of five each, receiving low-dose or high-dose Ad26.COV2.S once or twice, or else placebo on both occasions. Blinding of investigators to trial group allocation was maintained during experiments and outcome assessment. TCRbeta repertoire sequencing was used to assess the specificity and breadth of SARS-CoV-2-reactive T cell receptors after Ad26.COV2.S vaccination. Dosing of Ad26.COV2.S was intramuscular, at either 5x10^10 or 1x10^11 viral particles, delivered as one shot or as two shots spaced 56 days apart.

The treatment or condition label corresponds to: 15 to 20 received Ad26.COV2.S at low or high dose, single or two shots; about 5 received placebo; per-sample allocation not given. Repertoires of vaccine and placebo recipients were sequenced from samples taken on day 63 after the first injection. In Cohort 1b, about 27 adults aged 18-55 years were enrolled at a single site in Boston, USA, between 29 July and 7 August 2020. As a vaccine, Ad26.COV2.S was a replication-incompetent adenovirus type 26 vector that expressed a prefusion-stabilized SARS-CoV-2 spike protein derived from the original Wuhan strain. Overall study results and their limits: After vaccination, substantial breadth of spike-specific CD8+ and CD4+ T cell responses was reported. The study was not powered to compare responses between vaccine doses or regimens. Comparable non-spike TCR breadth was observed between vaccine and placebo recipients, consistent with only spike being contained in the vaccine. According to the authors, total T cell responses may have been underestimated by the TCR breadth and depth analyses. Ad26.COV2.S recipients had higher spike-specific TCR breadth than placebo recipients (P = 0.0014).

From the cysteine through the phenylalanine, the CDR3 covers 18 amino acids. Of the read, only the CDR3 DNA is kept; its 54 bases are in frame from base 1. Germline trimming: 4 bases from V, 0 bases from J; junction bases outside gene matches: 7. CDR1 and CDR2, per the germline V gene, are MGHRA and YSYEKL. The immunoSEQ Assay was the method used to sequence TCRbeta CDR3 regions. After extraction, genomic DNA underwent amplification by bias-controlled multiplex PCR, followed by high-throughput sequencing. The original methods were these. To quantify the absolute abundance of each unique TCRbeta CDR3 region, sequences were collapsed and filtered. T cell fraction was estimated by normalizing TCRbeta template counts to usable DNA, with usable DNA measured through amplification of reference genes found in all nucleated cells. Repertoire TCRs were annotated as SARS-CoV-2-specific when V gene, CDR3 amino acid sequence and J gene were exactly matched to a known reactive TCR set. The reference SARS-CoV-2 TCR set came from MIRA and was filtered for enrichment in COVID-19-positive ImmuneCODE repertoires, removing public or cross-reactive TCRs. Based on the MIRA antigens, annotated TCRs were further analysed at the level of specific ORF or position within ORF. Depth was the summed frequency of annotated unique rearrangements, while breadth was defined as annotated unique rearrangements over total unique productive rearrangements. Group comparisons of TCR breadth used two-sided Wilcoxon rank-sum tests. Held by TCRdb, this immuneACCESS table contains in-frame sequences only and omits some clones. Under half of the omission traces to an unresolved V gene where checked; the cause of the rest is unknown. The DNA gave D and trimming, while V, J and clone size come from that table. This sample has approximately 280,000 clones in its table, and over 75% of those were observed once. Over 2.5% of the sample is held by the ten biggest clonotypes.

Note on this clone: Its antigen is not yet known. Base qualities are not recorded, but no much larger clone differs from it by a single base.

The receptor comes from a person aged 18-60 years who received the Ad26.COV2.S COVID-19 vaccine or a placebo. The sample here was peripheral blood, taken in a trial of Ad26.COV2.S vaccine versus placebo. This chain is built from TRBV4-1 and TRBJ2-2; 11 central bases correspond to TRBD1. The sequenced DNA is TGCGCCAGCAGCCCTATCGGACAGGGGGCCTCGAACACCGGGGAGCTGTTTTTT. This codes for CASSPIGQGASNTGELFF.